Only a few counts were recorded for the clone carrying this TCR beta chain. Antigen: not known. The data were obtained in a study of shared clonotypes between healthy human individuals. Study outcomes and limitations: It was observed that roughly 5.5% of naive CD4 clonotypes were shared across several donors. Researchers sampled only blood; tissue repertoires likely differ.

The trim removed 4 bases at V and 8 bases at J, leaving 8 bases unmatched. CDR3 length equals 14 residues. In germline, CDR1 is SGHNT, CDR2 YYREEE (reference sequence). Clones were sequenced by immunoSEQ multiplex PCR, and TCRdb holds only the in-frame ones, with some missing. The table shows around 980,000 clones, with about four fifths occurring only once. The sequenced material came from memory CD4+ T cells from PBMCs. Regarding subset: CD45RA-negative fraction. This receptor was identified in a man aged 18 to 29 in good health. Some clones in this sample may be carry-over from other donors' samples. V gene TRBV5-4 combines with J gene TRBJ2-3, with 9 bases aligning to TRBD2. CDR3 amino acids: CASSASLAGATQYF. CDR3 in DNA: TGTGCCAGCAGCGCGTCCTTAGCGGGAGCTACGCAGTATTTT.